These 17 T cell receptor beta chains originate from one sample sequenced in a study of breast tumors, draining lymph nodes, adjacent tissues. TCRdb fed the multiplex PCR reads into MiXCR, producing one record per CDR3 protein. The sample shows 200,000 to 300,000 distinct CDR3 sequences, 30% of them seen only once. The lymph nodes were axillary draining lymph nodes from breast cancer patients. The sequencing sample was made of axillary lymph node tissue. These receptors were taken from a female donor with breast cancer. Some clones in this sample may be carry-over from other donors' samples.

This clonotype appeared a few times. A much larger clonotype is one base distant, so this may be a read error. The rearrangement links TRBV12-3 or TRBV12-4 to TRBJ2-2; tentative D call: TRBD2 (5 bases). This CDR3 region has 16 residues. CDR3 region: CASSQRAGSNTGKLFF. The CDR3 DNA is TGTGCCAGCAGCCAAAGGGCGGGCTCGAACACCGGGAAGCTGTTTTTT.

This clonotype has just a few counts. The V call is TRBV3-2, the J call TRBJ2-3; whether TRBD2, the table's D call, matches the DNA was not checked. TRBV3-2 is annotated as a pseudogene. The CDR3 spans 17 residues. The CDR3 loop reads CASSQDWREEETDTQYF. The CDR3 bases are TGTGCCAGCAGCCAAGATTGGCGGGAGGAAGAGACAGATACGCAGTATTTT.

This clonotype was picked up many times. CDR3 in amino acids: CASSALGLAGAYEQYF. In DNA, the CDR3 is TGTGCCAGCAGCGCCTTGGGACTAGCGGGAGCCTACGAGCAGTACTTC. V and J are TRBV7-8 and TRBJ2-7, with 14 bases matching TRBD2. Looked up from germline, CDR1 is SGHVS and CDR2 is FQNEAQ. The CDR3 loop spans 16 amino acids. V was clipped by 5 bases and J by 2 bases; unmatched bases: 5. The full variable domain, in which reference TRBV7-8 and TRBJ2-7 provide the parts outside the CDR3, is GAGVSQSPRYKVAKRGQDVALRCDPISGHVSLFWYQQALGQGPEFLTYFQNEAQLDKSGLPSDRFFAERPEGSVSTLKIQRTQQEDSAVYLCASSALGLAGAYEQYFGPGTRLTVT.

Worth noting for this clonotype: This may stem from a read error, because a much larger clone lies one nucleotide away. The V call is TRBV11-1, the J call TRBJ2-1; no definite D call. The CDR3 contains 13 residues. CDR1 is SGHAT and CDR2 is FQDESV in the germline V gene (reference sequence). DNA of the CDR3: TGTGCCAGCAGCTTATCCCCCAAAAATGAGCAGTCCTTC. Translated: CASSLSPKNEQSF.

This clonotype was detected ten times or more. The rearrangement links TRBV7-6 to TRBJ2-7; 7 bases line up with TRBD2. Trimming cost V 1 base and J 5 bases; bases outside gene matches: 8. Germline-derived CDR1 and CDR2 are SGHVS and FNYEAQ. This CDR3 contains 15 residues. CDR3: CASSLGASGRDEQYF. The CDR3 DNA is TGTGCCAGCAGCTTAGGAGCCTCAGGGAGGGACGAGCAGTACTTC.

This clonotype was found a few times. The rearrangement links TRBV30 to TRBJ2-7; a possible D gene is TRBD2 (6 bases). V was clipped by 2 bases and J by 12 bases, with 23 bases between them. The germline CDR1 and CDR2 sequences are GTSNPN and SVGIG (reference sequence). This CDR3 region has 14 residues. CDR3 sequence reads: CAWSPPGLPVAWYF. CDR3 coding DNA: TGTGCCTGGAGTCCACCCGGACTACCCGTCGCGTGGTACTTC.

This clonotype was recorded many times. The chain joins TRBV3-1 to TRBJ1-4; tentatively, D is TRBD1 (5 bases). V lost 0 bases and J lost 8, with 13 bases in between. The CDR3 has 15 amino acids. From germline, CDR1 is LGHDT and CDR2 YNNKEL (reference sequence). This CDR3 is CASSQDAGGWEKLFF. The CDR3 DNA follows: TGTGCCAGCAGCCAAGATGCGGGGGGTTGGGAAAAACTGTTTTTT.

This clonotype has a count of ten or more. The rearrangement joins TRBV11-2 to TRBJ2-2, with TRBD1 as a possible D gene (7 bases). V lost 6 bases, J lost 9 bases, and 32 bases lay in between. The V gene's germline CDR1 is SGHAT and CDR2 FQNNGV. The CDR3 extends over 19 amino acids. The CDR3 DNA sequence: TGTGCCAGCAGTCCGGTGAGGGGGCCGCTAAACCGCGGGGTCCGGGAGCTGTTTTTT. Amino acid sequence: CASSPVRGPLNRGVRELFF. Variable domain in full (rest from reference TRBV11-2 and TRBJ2-2): EAGVAQSPRYKIIEKRQSVAFWCNPISGHATLYWYQQILGQGPKLLIQFQNNGVVDDSQLPKDRFSAERLKGVDSTLKIQPAKLEDSAVYLCASSPVRGPLNRGVRELFFGEGSRLTVL.

Ten or more counts support this clonotype. The chain uses TRBV19 and TRBJ2-3; D is perhaps TRBD2 (6 bases). CDR1 is LNHDA and CDR2 is SQIVND in the germline V gene (reference sequence). This CDR3 is built from 14 residues. V was cut by 4 bases and J by 1 base, with 9 bases left in between. CDR3: CASSRRDGTDTQYF. The DNA of the CDR3 is TGTGCCAGTAGTAGGCGGGACGGCACAGATACGCAGTATTTT. Supplemented by reference TRBV19 and TRBJ2-3, the full variable domain reads DGGITQSPKYLFRKEGQNVTLSCEQNLNHDAMYWYRQDPGQGLRLIYYSQIVNDFQKGDIAEGYSVSREKKESFPLTVTSAQKNPTAFYLCASSRRDGTDTQYFGPGTRLTVL.

This clonotype appeared many times. The chain couples TRBV20-1 to TRBJ1-5; the match to TRBD1 covers 7 bases. The CDR3 length is 15 residues. The germline V gene has CDR1 DFQATT and CDR2 SNEGSKA (reference sequence). V was pared by 6 bases and J by 6 bases, with 14 bases of the junction left unmatched. CDR3: CSALPRTGFGQPQHF. The CDR3 DNA sequence: TGCAGTGCCTTACCCAGGACAGGCTTTGGTCAGCCCCAGCATTTT.

The rearrangement uses TRBV27 and TRBJ1-6, with 10 bases identical to TRBD1. CDR1 is MNHEY and CDR2 is SMNVEV in the germline V gene (reference sequence). The V gene end was trimmed by 4 bases and the J gene end by 6 bases; junction bases not matched to a gene: 6. This CDR3 spans 16 amino acids. CDR3 sequence reads: CASSSGQGEPNSPLHF. In nucleotides, the CDR3 is TGTGCCAGCAGTTCTGGACAGGGGGAACCTAATTCACCCCTCCACTTT.

The V and J genes are TRBV6-2 or TRBV6-3 and TRBJ2-7, with D possibly being TRBD1 (6 bases). V lost 6 bases to trimming and J lost 3 bases, with 18 bases between them. The CDR3 totals 15 residues. Germline assignment: CDR1 MNHEY and CDR2 SVGEGT. The chain's CDR3 is CASSPTGSSNYEQYF. DNA for the CDR3: TGTGCCAGCAGCCCCACAGGGTCGAGTAACTACGAGCAGTACTTC.

This clonotype was seen repeatedly, ten times or more. CDR3 sequence: CSVNVGVSTGELFF. CDR3 sequence (DNA): TGCAGCGTGAACGTAGGGGTTAGCACCGGGGAGCTGTTTTTT. The V and J genes are TRBV29-1 and TRBJ2-2, with D perhaps matching TRBD1 (5 bases). Germline values: CDR1 SQVTM, CDR2 ANQGSEA. V was clipped by 6 bases and J by 4 bases, with 15 bases between them. The CDR3 loop spans 14 amino acids.

A note on this clonotype: A clone one base away is much larger, so this may be a read error. The CDR3 nucleotides read TGTGCCAGCAGCTTCCAGTTGGGGGACGAGCGGTACTTC. Residues: CASSFQLGDERYF. The chain carries TRBV5-6 and TRBJ2-7; tentatively, D is TRBD1 or TRBD2 (5 bases each). Germline CDR1 is SGHDT and CDR2 is YYEEEE. The CDR3 is 13 amino acids.

The chain joins TRBV7-9 to TRBJ1-1; possible D gene TRBD1, 5 bases. Germline lookup yields CDR1 SEHNR and CDR2 FQNEAQ (reference sequence). The ends were cut back, 3 bases at V and 4 bases at J, with 15 bases in the middle. CDR3 size: 15 residues. The CDR3 protein is CASSFKGEEVTEAFF. The CDR3 bases are TGTGCCAGCAGCTTCAAAGGGGAGGAGGTCACTGAAGCTTTCTTT.

With respect to this clonotype: It may be a read error: a sequence one base away is much more abundant. V gene TRBV9 combines with J gene TRBJ2-1; TRBD2 matches at 13 bases. The CDR3 consists of 16 residues. In germline, CDR1 is SGDLS, CDR2 YYNGEE. The CDR3, as DNA: TGTGCCGGCAGCACCCGGACTAGCGGGAGTTTGAATGAGCAGTTCTTC. It translates to CAGSTRTSGSLNEQFF.

On this clonotype: A much more abundant neighbour one base away suggests this may be a read error. The J gene is TRBJ2-2, the V gene TRBV10-3; TRBD2 aligns across 8 bases. This CDR3 has 14 residues. The germline gives CDR1 ENHRY, CDR2 SYGVKD. The DNA of the CDR3 is TGTGCCAGCCAGCGGGAGTGGGGAACCGGGGAGCTGTCTTTT. It yields the protein CASQREWGTGELSF.